One sample yielded the 8 T cell receptor beta chains listed below, sequenced in a study of blood T cell repertoires in COVID-19. Assay used: immunoSEQ multiplex PCR; TCRdb lists only in-frame clones, some missing. Of around 110,000 clones listed, less than 85% are singletons. The specimen sequenced was peripheral blood. These receptors were obtained from a man aged 25-45 years with acute or convalescent COVID-19.

This chain joins TRBV7-9 and TRBJ1-1, with D possibly matching TRBD1 (5 bases). There are 17 residues in the CDR3. V lost 6 bases, J lost 6 bases, and 26 bases lay in between. Germline CDR1 is SEHNR and CDR2 is FQNEAQ (reference sequence). CDR3 nucleotide sequence: TGTGCCAGCAGGCCCTTTCGGGGAGGGGACCCCCGTGCTGAAGCTTTCTTT. Protein product: CASRPFRGGDPRAEAFF.

A single count supports this clone. The chain couples TRBV12-5 to TRBJ2-3; 9 positions agree with TRBD1. Per germline, CDR1 LGHNT and CDR2 FRNRAP. The V and J ends lost 4 bases and 5 bases, in that order; junction bases with no gene match: 10. This CDR3 is built from 16 residues. As DNA, the CDR3 is TGTGCTAGTGGTTGGACGGGACAGGGAAGGGGAGATACGCAGTATTTT. This encodes CASGWTGQGRGDTQYF. Variable domain in full (rest from reference TRBV12-5 and TRBJ2-3): DARVTQTPRHKVTEMGQEVTMRCQPILGHNTVFWYRQTMMQGLELLAYFRNRAPLDDSGMPKDRFSAEMPDATLATLKIQPSEPRDSAVYFCASGWTGQGRGDTQYFGPGTRLTVL.

Details on this clone: One junction end disagrees with the germline gene, perhaps due to a read error. The rearrangement joins TRBV7-7 to TRBJ2-3; weak D call: TRBD1 (6 bases). The germline V gene encodes CDR1 SSHAT and CDR2 FNYEAQ (reference sequence). This CDR3 spans 13 amino acids. The CDR3: CASSQGQLNTQYF. The CDR3 nucleotides read TGTGCTAGCAGCCAAGGACAGCTTAATACGCAGTATTTT.

This clone was recorded a few times. V and J are TRBV10-1 and TRBJ2-3, with TRBD2 identical over 7 bases. V trimming: 0 bases; J trimming: 2 bases; junction bases outside the gene matches: 11. The CDR3 extends over 18 amino acids. Germline CDR1 reads WNHNN; CDR2 reads SYGVQD (reference sequence). In DNA form, the CDR3 reads TGCGCCAGCAGTGAGTCGTGGTCTAGCGGATTCTCCACAGATACGCAGTATTTT. Its translation: CASSESWSSGFSTDTQYF.

The chain carries TRBV4-1 and TRBJ1-1; D is undetermined. V gave up 1 base and J gave up 3 bases, with 9 bases separating them. The CDR3 loop spans 14 amino acids. The germline V gene encodes CDR1 MGHRA and CDR2 YSYEKL. The CDR3 nucleotides read TGCGCCAGCAGCCAAGGCGGGAGGGACACTGAAGCTTTCTTT. This encodes CASSQGGRDTEAFF.

This chain links TRBV9 with TRBJ2-5; 8 bases fit TRBD1. CDR3 length equals 14 residues. The V and J ends lost 4 bases and 1 base, in that order; junction bases with no gene match: 3. The germline V gene encodes CDR1 SGDLS and CDR2 YYNGEE. This CDR3 is CASSSRGLQETQYF. The CDR3 DNA reads TGTGCCAGCAGCTCCAGGGGGCTCCAAGAGACCCAGTACTTC.

The chain carries TRBV3-1 (or the pseudogene TRBV3-2) and TRBJ1-1, with TRBD1 identical over 7 bases. The V gene's germline CDR1 is LGHDT and CDR2 YNNKEL (reference sequence). The CDR3 totals 13 residues. The junction had 0 bases not matched to a gene; V was cut back by 4 bases and J by 1 base. CDR3 nucleotides: TGTGCCAGCAGCCGGACAGGGAACACTGAAGCTTTCTTT. It is translated as CASSRTGNTEAFF.

The rearrangement joins TRBV5-4 to TRBJ2-7; weak D call: TRBD1 (7 bases). The germline CDR1 and CDR2 sequences are SGHNT and YYREEE (reference sequence). V dropped 0 bases and J dropped 4 bases, with 17 bases sitting between them. CDR3 length: 16 amino acids. CDR3 sequence reads: CASSLDRRQGGYEQYF. The CDR3 nucleotides are TGTGCCAGCAGCTTGGACCGGCGGCAGGGGGGTTACGAGCAGTACTTC.